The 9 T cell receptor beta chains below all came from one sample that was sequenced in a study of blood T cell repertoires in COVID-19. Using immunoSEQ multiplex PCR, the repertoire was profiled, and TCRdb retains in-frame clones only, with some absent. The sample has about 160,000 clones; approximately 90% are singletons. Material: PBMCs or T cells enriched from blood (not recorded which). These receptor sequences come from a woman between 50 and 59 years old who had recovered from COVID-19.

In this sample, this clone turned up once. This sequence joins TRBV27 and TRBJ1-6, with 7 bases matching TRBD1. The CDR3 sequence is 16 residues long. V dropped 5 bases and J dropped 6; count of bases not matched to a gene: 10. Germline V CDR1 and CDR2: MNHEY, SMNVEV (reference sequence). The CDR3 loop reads CASSPPTGSGNSPLHF. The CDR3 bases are TGTGCCAGCAGTCCCCCGACAGGGTCTGGTAATTCACCCCTCCACTTT.

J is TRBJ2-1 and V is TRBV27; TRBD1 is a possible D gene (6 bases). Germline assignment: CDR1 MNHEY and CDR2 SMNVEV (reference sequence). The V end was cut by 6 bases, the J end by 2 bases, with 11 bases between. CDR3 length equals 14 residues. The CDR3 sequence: CASRGGRPYNEQFF. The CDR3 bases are TGTGCCAGCAGAGGGGGACGGCCCTACAATGAGCAGTTCTTC.

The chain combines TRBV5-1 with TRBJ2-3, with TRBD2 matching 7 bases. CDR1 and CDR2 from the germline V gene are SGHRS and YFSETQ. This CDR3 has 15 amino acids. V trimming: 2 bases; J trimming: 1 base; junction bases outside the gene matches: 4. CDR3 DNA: TGCGCCAGCAGCTTAAGCGGGGACCGCACAGATACGCAGTATTTT. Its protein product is CASSLSGDRTDTQYF.

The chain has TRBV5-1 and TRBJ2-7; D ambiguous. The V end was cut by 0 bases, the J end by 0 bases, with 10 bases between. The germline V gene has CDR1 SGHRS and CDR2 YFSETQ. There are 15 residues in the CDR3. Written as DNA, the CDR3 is TGCGCCAGCAGCTTGGCCCCCAGTCCCTCCTACGAGCAGTACTTC. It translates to CASSLAPSPSYEQYF. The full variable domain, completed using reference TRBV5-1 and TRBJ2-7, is KAGVTQTPRYLIKTRGQQVTLSCSPISGHRSVSWYQQTPGQGLQFLFEYFSETQRNKGNFPGRFSGRQFSNSRSEMNVSTLELGDSALYLCASSLAPSPSYEQYFGPGTRLTVT.

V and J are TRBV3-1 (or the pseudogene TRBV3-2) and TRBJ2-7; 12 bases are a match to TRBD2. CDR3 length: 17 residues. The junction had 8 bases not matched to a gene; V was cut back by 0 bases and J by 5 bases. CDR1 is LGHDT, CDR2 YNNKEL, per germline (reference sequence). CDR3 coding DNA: TGTGCCAGCAGCCAAGAACGGCTAGCGGGGGGGCCAGACGAGCAGTACTTC. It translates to CASSQERLAGGPDEQYF.

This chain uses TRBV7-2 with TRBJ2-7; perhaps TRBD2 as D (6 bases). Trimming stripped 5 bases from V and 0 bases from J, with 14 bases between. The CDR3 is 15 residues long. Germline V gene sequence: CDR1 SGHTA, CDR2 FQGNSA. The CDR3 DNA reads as TGTGCCAGCAGCCTCGGGACTTCTTACTCCTACGAGCAGTACTTC. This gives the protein CASSLGTSYSYEQYF.

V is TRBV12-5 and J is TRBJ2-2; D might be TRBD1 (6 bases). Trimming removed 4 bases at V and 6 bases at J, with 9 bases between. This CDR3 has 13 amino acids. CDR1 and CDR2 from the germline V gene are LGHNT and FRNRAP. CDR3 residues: CASGYRESGELFF. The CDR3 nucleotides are TGTGCTAGTGGTTACAGGGAATCCGGGGAGCTGTTTTTT.

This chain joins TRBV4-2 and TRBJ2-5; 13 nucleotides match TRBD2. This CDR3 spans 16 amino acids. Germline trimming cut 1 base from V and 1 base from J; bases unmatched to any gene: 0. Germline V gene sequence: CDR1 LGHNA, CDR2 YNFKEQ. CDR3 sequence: CASSQGLAGGQETQYF. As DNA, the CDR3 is TGTGCCAGCAGCCAAGGACTAGCGGGGGGCCAAGAGACCCAGTACTTC.

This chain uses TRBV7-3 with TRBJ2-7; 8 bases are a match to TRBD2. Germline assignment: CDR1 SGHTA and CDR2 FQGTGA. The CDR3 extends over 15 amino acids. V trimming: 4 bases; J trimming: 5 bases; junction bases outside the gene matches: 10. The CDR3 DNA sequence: TGTGCCAGCAGCTCAATAGCGGGGTGTTCCCACGAGCAGTACTTC. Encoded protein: CASSSIAGCSHEQYF.